Sequencing of this T cell receptor (beta chain) was carried out in a study of T-cell reconstitution after alpha-beta-depleted transplantation in children. Study-level points and caveats: For some patients, TCRbeta diversity was high at day 60 because of recipient T cells and thymic progenitors that survived. Newly produced T cells mostly accounted for T-cell counts and diversity one year post-transplant. About two months after transplant, alpha-beta T cells reportedly came from several hundred expanded graft clones.

The CDR3 contains 11 residues. V lost 6 bases and J lost 8, with 8 bases in between. Unique molecular identifiers featured in how the TCRbeta library was prepared. TCRdb analysed the PCR reads with MiXCR anew, one entry per CDR3 protein. The sample lists around 490,000 distinct CDR3 sequences, approximately 10% occurring once. This clonotype was seen more than once but under ten times. Its specificity is not known. The receptor was isolated from a female patient aged 2 to 10 who had a stem cell transplant for aplastic anemia, so the T cells may come from the graft donor. This chain links TRBV12-3 or TRBV12-4 with TRBJ2-1; D call uncertain. Sequences were derived from PBMCs, mostly from graft donor cells, sampled 180 days after TCRalphabeta/CD19-depleted stem cell transplant. The chain's CDR3 is CASSFNDEQFF. CDR3 DNA sequence: TGTGCCAGCAGCTTCAACGATGAGCAGTTCTTC.